A single sample gave rise to the 9 T cell receptor beta chains below, sequenced in a study of blood T cell repertoires in COVID-19. Sequencing used immunoSEQ multiplex PCR; TCRdb keeps in-frame clones, though not all of them. The sample has about 260,000 clones; around 78% are singletons. The sequencing input was peripheral blood. The receptors come from a man aged 55 to 70 who had recovered from COVID-19.

This clone was seen a few times. The chain couples TRBV12-3 or TRBV12-4 to TRBJ1-1; TRBD1 is a possible D gene (5 bases). V was clipped by 7 bases and J by 4 bases, with 13 bases between them. CDR3 length equals 13 residues. Written as DNA, the CDR3 is TGTGCCAGCACTACGGGCCAGGGCACTGAAGCTTTCTTT. This codes for CASTTGQGTEAFF.

The CDR3 here is CASSPSGGHDEQYF. In nucleotides, the CDR3 is TGTGCCAGCTCACCAAGCGGGGGTCACGACGAGCAGTACTTC. The gene calls are TRBV18 and TRBJ2-7, with 8 positions matching TRBD2. The CDR3 has 14 amino acids. Germline CDR1 and CDR2: KGHSH and LQKENI. After removal of 2 bases from V and 5 bases from J, the junction contained 5 bases not matched to a gene.

The rearrangement joins TRBV29-1 to TRBJ2-7; 7 bases agree with TRBD1. J gave up 3 bases and V 5 bases, and 4 bases lay outside the gene matches. Per germline, CDR1 SQVTM and CDR2 ANQGSEA. The CDR3 spans 12 residues. The CDR3 is CSVRQGVYEQYF. DNA of the CDR3: TGCAGCGTTCGACAGGGCGTCTACGAGCAGTACTTC.

Here the CDR3 DNA reads TGTGCCAGCGGGGGACAATCCTACAATGAGCAGTTCTTC. Its protein is CASGGQSYNEQFF. The chain links TRBV12-3 or TRBV12-4 to TRBJ2-1, with TRBD1 as a possible D gene (6 bases). V lost 8 bases, J lost 1 base, and 9 bases lay in between. The CDR3 is 13 amino acids.

V usage is TRBV7-8 and J usage is TRBJ2-5; 8 bases are a match to TRBD1. The V and J ends lost 5 bases and 8 bases, in that order; junction bases with no gene match: 7. This CDR3 is 13 amino acids long. Germline V gene sequence: CDR1 SGHVS, CDR2 FQNEAQ. CDR3 amino acids: CASSKTGGSTQYF. CDR3 nucleotide sequence: TGTGCCAGCAGCAAAACAGGGGGTTCAACCCAGTACTTC.

The table lists this clone with a count of one. V and J are TRBV5-5 and TRBJ2-3; 12 bases agree with TRBD1. The CDR3 runs to 17 residues. V lost 7 bases to trimming and J lost 6 bases; unmatched junction nucleotides: 15. Germline CDR1 is SGHKS and CDR2 is YYEKEE (reference sequence). CDR3 coding DNA: TGTGCCAGCGAAACCACCGGGACAGGGGGCGGATGGGATACGCAGTATTTT. It translates to CASETTGTGGGWDTQYF.

This rearrangement joins TRBV27 to TRBJ1-5; perhaps TRBD1 as D (6 bases). From germline, CDR1 is MNHEY and CDR2 SMNVEV (reference sequence). CDR3 size: 14 residues. Trimming left V 8 bases short and J 1 base short, with 12 bases between. CDR3 sequence: CASSITGSNQPQHF. CDR3 bases: TGTGCCAGCTCTATTACAGGGAGCAATCAGCCCCAGCATTTT.

This CDR3 reads CSVVIGTGGYEQYF. CDR3 DNA: TGCAGCGTTGTGATCGGGACAGGGGGCTACGAGCAGTACTTC. The J gene is TRBJ2-7, the V gene TRBV29-1, with 11 bases lining up with TRBD1. Germline CDR1 and CDR2: SQVTM and ANQGSEA. The junction had 5 bases not matched to a gene; V was cut back by 4 bases and J by 3 bases. The CDR3 has 14 residues.

The rearrangement links TRBV5-1 to TRBJ2-7; 9 nucleotides agree with TRBD1. V dropped 4 bases and J dropped 3; count of bases not matched to a gene: 8. Germline lookup yields CDR1 SGHRS and CDR2 YFSETQ. The CDR3 spans 15 residues. CDR3 sequence: CASSLTGGSLYEQYF. For the CDR3, the DNA is TGCGCCAGCAGCCTCACAGGGGGCAGCCTCTACGAGCAGTACTTC.